This T cell receptor (beta chain) derives from a study of regulatory T cells in long-lasting Graves disease. The time point here: persistent/refractory GD, antithyroid drugs over 5 years with positive TRAb. Extracted RNA from PBMCs served as the source of the TCR library. Between the trimmed V and J ends, which lost 2 bases and 3 bases, there was a span of 11 bases. The CDR3 contains 15 residues. Per the germline V gene, CDR1 is MNHEY and CDR2 is SVGAGI. Many counts were recorded for this clonotype. Researchers made TCR beta libraries by using iRepertoire HTBI primers and running Arm-PCR on CDR3 regions. TCRdb redid the calling of the multiplex PCR reads with MiXCR, one entry per CDR3 protein. The repertoire holds almost 350,000 distinct CDR3 sequences, with around 19% as singletons.

Sequenced here: peripheral blood mononuclear cells (PBMCs), sampled when the disease was refractory, from a patient treated with antithyroid drugs. The rearrangement uses TRBV6-5 and TRBJ1-5, with D possibly matching TRBD1 (5 bases). The origin of this receptor is a female donor with Graves disease. The CDR3 nucleotides are TGTGCCAGCAGTTACAGGGGCCCCTCCAATCAGCCCCAGCATTTT. Protein sequence: CASSYRGPSNQPQHF.